The 32 T cell receptor beta chains given below trace back to one sample, sequenced in a study of blood T cell repertoires in COVID-19. Repertoires were generated with immunoSEQ multiplex PCR, while TCRdb's copy carries only in-frame clones and drops some. The sample holds 250,000 or so clones, roughly 84% seen once. Material: PBMCs or T cells enriched from blood (not recorded which). These receptors were taken from a woman aged 45-65 years who had been exposed to COVID-19.

The rearrangement joins TRBV19 to TRBJ1-6, with a tentative D call TRBD1 (6 bases). CDR1 and CDR2 from the germline V gene are LNHDA and SQIVND (reference sequence). This CDR3 region has 18 residues. The V end lost 5 bases, the J end lost 3 bases, and 20 bases lay between the germline ends. This chain's CDR3 is CASSLQGTNVFYNSPLHF. CDR3 nucleotides: TGTGCCAGTAGTCTACAGGGAACGAACGTCTTCTATAATTCACCCCTCCACTTT.

The rearrangement links TRBV2 to TRBJ1-5; unclear D gene. Germline V CDR1 and CDR2: SNHLY, FYNNEI. The germline V and J ends were trimmed by 8 bases and 0 bases, with 5 bases remaining between them. The CDR3 is 12 amino acids. CDR3 protein: CASADSNQPQHF. DNA for the CDR3: TGTGCCAGCGCAGATAGCAATCAGCCCCAGCATTTT.

This chain uses TRBV11-2 with TRBJ2-1; a possible D gene is TRBD2 (5 bases). Trimming took 0 bases from V and 5 from J, leaving 11 bases between them. The length of the CDR3 is 15 residues. In germline, CDR1 is SGHAT, CDR2 FQNNGV. CDR3 protein: CASSLDSVRNNEQFF. The CDR3 DNA follows: TGTGCCAGCAGCTTAGATAGCGTTAGGAACAATGAGCAGTTCTTC.

The chain employs TRBV3-1 (or the pseudogene TRBV3-2) and TRBJ1-2; D gene ambiguous. V lost 1 base, J lost 8 bases, and 14 bases lay in between. Germline CDR1 reads LGHDT; CDR2 reads YNNKEL (reference sequence). This CDR3 is built from 14 residues. The CDR3 region is CASSQGLGGRGYTF. The CDR3 bases are TGTGCCAGCAGCCAAGGGTTGGGAGGTCGGGGCTACACCTTC.

The J gene is TRBJ2-3, the V gene TRBV19, with TRBD2 as a possible D gene (5 bases). Deletions cut 3 bases from V and 1 base from J, with 14 bases between. The CDR3 is 16 amino acids. Germline V gives CDR1 LNHDA, CDR2 SQIVND (reference sequence). In DNA form, the CDR3 reads TGTGCCAGTAGTATTATGATAGCGATGGGCACAGATACGCAGTATTTT. This codes for CASSIMIAMGTDTQYF.

V usage is TRBV28 and J usage is TRBJ2-5; 10 bases fit TRBD1. CDR3 length: 15 amino acids. The J segment lost 0 bases and the V segment lost 5 bases, leaving 3 bases of the junction unmatched. The germline V gene encodes CDR1 MDHEN and CDR2 SYDVKM. The DNA for the CDR3 is TGTGCCAGCAGTGTGGGACAGGGGTACCAAGAGACCCAGTACTTC. It specifies CASSVGQGYQETQYF.

This chain links TRBV15 with TRBJ2-2; no definite D call. Germline V CDR1 and CDR2: LNHNV, YYDKDF (reference sequence). The germline V and J ends were trimmed by 0 bases and 0 bases, with 11 bases remaining between them. The CDR3 consists of 17 residues. CDR3 DNA: TGTGCCACCAGCAGAGAATCGGTGGTCTCGAACACCGGGGAGCTGTTTTTT. Encoded protein: CATSRESVVSNTGELFF.

This chain connects TRBV27 to TRBJ2-7; D is perhaps TRBD1 (5 bases). Germline CDR1 reads MNHEY; CDR2 reads SMNVEV (reference sequence). The V gene lost 5 bases and the J gene lost 0 bases, with 8 bases spanning the gap. This CDR3 spans 13 amino acids. CDR3 nucleotides: TGTGCCAGCAGTAGACAGCCCTCCTACGAGCAGTACTTC. Amino acids: CASSRQPSYEQYF.

J is TRBJ1-1 and V is TRBV7-2; the D is unclear. Trimming left V 5 bases short and J 5 bases short, with 18 bases between. Germline V CDR1 and CDR2: SGHTA, FQGNSA. The CDR3 extends over 15 amino acids. The CDR3 loop is CASSPVGRRGTEAFF. The CDR3 coding sequence is TGTGCCAGCAGCCCCGTTGGACGGAGAGGGACTGAAGCTTTCTTT. Supplemented by reference TRBV7-2 and TRBJ1-1, the full variable domain reads GAGVSQSPSNKVTEKGKDVELRCDPISGHTALYWYRQSLGQGLEFLIYFQGNSAPDKSGLPSDRFSAERTGGSVSTLTIQRTQQEDSAVYLCASSPVGRRGTEAFFGQGTRLTVV.

This CDR3 reads CSVADRGYGYTF. DNA of the CDR3: TGCAGCGTTGCCGACAGGGGCTATGGCTACACCTTC. This sequence joins TRBV29-1 and TRBJ1-2, with 8 bases that match TRBD1. CDR3 length: 12 amino acids. Trimming at V came to 4 bases and at J to 4 bases, leaving 2 bases not matched to a gene. Germline CDR1 is SQVTM and CDR2 is ANQGSEA. The variable domain in full, with the rest retrieved from reference TRBV29-1 and TRBJ1-2, is SAVISQKPSRDICQRGTSLTIQCQVDSQVTMMFWYRQQPGQSLTLIATANQGSEATYESGFVIDKFPISRPNLTFSTLTVSNMSPEDSSIYLCSVADRGYGYTFGSGTRLTVV.

The chain employs TRBV19 and TRBJ1-1; no definite D call. V dropped 2 bases and J dropped 0 bases, with 10 bases sitting between them. The CDR3 sequence is 15 residues long. From germline, CDR1 is LNHDA and CDR2 SQIVND (reference sequence). The CDR3 region is CASSIREVVNTEAFF. For the CDR3, the DNA is TGTGCCAGTAGTATAAGGGAGGTGGTGAACACTGAAGCTTTCTTT.

The chain carries TRBV27 and TRBJ1-5; 7 nucleotides match TRBD1. The V and J ends lost 4 bases and 2 bases, in that order; junction bases with no gene match: 8. This CDR3 contains 16 residues. Germline V gene sequence: CDR1 MNHEY, CDR2 SMNVEV (reference sequence). CDR3 coding DNA: TGTGCCAGCAGTTCAAGACAGGGCAAGCGCAATCAGCCCCAGCATTTT. As protein: CASSSRQGKRNQPQHF.

The chain joins TRBV12-3 or TRBV12-4 to TRBJ1-1; D unclear. The CDR3 totals 13 residues. V was trimmed by 5 bases and J by 0 bases, leaving 7 bases between them. The CDR3 nucleotides are TGTGCCAGCAGTCCGGGGTTGAACACTGAAGCTTTCTTT. Translation: CASSPGLNTEAFF.

The rearrangement uses TRBV19 and TRBJ1-4, with D possibly being TRBD1 (5 bases). The CDR3 length is 16 residues. V was clipped by 7 bases and J by 2 bases, with 17 bases between them. The germline V gene has CDR1 LNHDA and CDR2 SQIVND (reference sequence). The CDR3 DNA sequence: TGTGCCAGTACCACCCCTCAGACAGTCACTAATGAAAAACTGTTTTTT. Amino acids: CASTTPQTVTNEKLFF.

The V gene is TRBV7-6, the J gene TRBJ1-5; D is ambiguous. The CDR3 consists of 16 residues. CDR1 and CDR2 from the germline V gene are SGHVS and FNYEAQ. Trimming pared 0 bases from V and 0 bases from J, leaving 9 bases between. The CDR3 sequence is CASSLAPGFSNQPQHF. DNA for the CDR3: TGTGCCAGCAGCTTAGCGCCCGGGTTTAGCAATCAGCCCCAGCATTTT.

This clone occurred a few times. The chain employs TRBV3-1 (or the pseudogene TRBV3-2) and TRBJ2-7; TRBD1 is a possible D gene (5 bases). V dropped 4 bases and J dropped 5 bases, with 12 bases sitting between them. The CDR3 runs to 13 residues. CDR1 LGHDT and CDR2 YNNKEL come from the germline V gene (reference sequence). The CDR3 sequence is CASSLTVPHEQYF. The CDR3 bases are TGTGCCAGCAGCCTGACAGTCCCACACGAGCAGTACTTC.

The chain is built from TRBV2 and TRBJ2-7, with TRBD2 matching over 11 bases. Germline V gives CDR1 SNHLY, CDR2 FYNNEI. V gave up 3 bases and J gave up 1 base; unmatched junction bases: 8. CDR3 length: 17 amino acids. The CDR3, as DNA: TGTGCCAGCAGTGAGGAGGGGACTAGCGGCTTTTCCTACGAGCAGTACTTC. Its protein is CASSEEGTSGFSYEQYF.

This clone was detected once. The V and J genes are TRBV5-5 and TRBJ1-4; the D gene is possibly TRBD1 (6 bases). Germline lookup yields CDR1 SGHKS and CDR2 YYEKEE (reference sequence). Trimming pared 2 bases from V and 12 bases from J, leaving 20 bases between. The CDR3 is 15 amino acids. The CDR3 sequence is CASSLRQAIVGELFF. The CDR3 DNA sequence: TGTGCCAGCAGCTTACGACAGGCTATCGTAGGGGAACTGTTTTTT.

This chain uses TRBV27 with TRBJ2-7; 8 nucleotides line up with TRBD2. This CDR3 comprises 15 residues. CDR1 is MNHEY, CDR2 SMNVEV, per germline (reference sequence). V was clipped by 5 bases and J by 3 bases; unmatched bases: 9. The CDR3 region has the DNA TGTGCCAGCAGTCTTCTGAGCGGGGGTTACTACGAGCAGTACTTC. Its protein product is CASSLLSGGYYEQYF.

V usage is TRBV7-2 and J usage is TRBJ2-5; D is possibly TRBD1 (5 bases). CDR1 is SGHTA, CDR2 FQGNSA, per germline. The CDR3 consists of 14 residues. V shed 3 bases and J shed 1 base, with 9 bases lying between them. The CDR3 coding sequence is TGTGCCAGCAGCTTGGACAAACCCCAAGAGACCCAGTACTTC. Protein sequence: CASSLDKPQETQYF.

V and J are TRBV7-2 and TRBJ2-3, with D unresolved. CDR3 size: 13 residues. Germline V gene sequence: CDR1 SGHTA, CDR2 FQGNSA. Trimming pared 5 bases from V and 4 bases from J, leaving 10 bases between. Written as DNA, the CDR3 is TGTGCCAGCAGCAACCACCAGGCAGATACGCAGTATTTT. Its protein product is CASSNHQADTQYF.

The V gene is TRBV4-1, the J gene TRBJ1-5, with D tentatively TRBD1 (6 bases). CDR3 length: 15 residues. Germline CDR1 MGHRA, CDR2 YSYEKL. The ends were cut back, 4 bases at V and 7 bases at J, with 17 bases in the middle. Written as DNA, the CDR3 is TGCGCCAGCAGCCTCGGAGGGGGGGGCCAACAGCCCCAGCATTTT. Its protein product is CASSLGGGGQQPQHF.

This chain connects TRBV7-8 to TRBJ2-7, with D uncertain. Looked up from germline, CDR1 is SGHVS and CDR2 is FQNEAQ. The CDR3 contains 15 residues. The V and J ends lost 0 bases and 7 bases respectively, with 16 bases between them. The CDR3 DNA sequence: TGTGCCAGCAGCTTAGCGCAACAGTTCCCTGGGGAGCAGTACTTC. Protein product: CASSLAQQFPGEQYF.

The CDR3 reads CSVAQGRTEAFF. For the CDR3, the DNA is TGCAGCGTAGCACAGGGGAGGACTGAAGCTTTCTTT. The chain recombines TRBV29-1 with TRBJ1-1, with 7 bases aligning to TRBD1. V shed 6 bases, J shed 5 bases, and the junction held 6 bases outside the gene matches. Germline V lookup: CDR1 SQVTM, CDR2 ANQGSEA. The CDR3 is 12 residues long.

This rearrangement joins TRBV28 to TRBJ1-2, with D perhaps TRBD1 (5 bases). V lost 5 bases to trimming and J lost 6 bases, with 10 bases between them. This CDR3 contains 12 residues. Germline CDR1 reads MDHEN; CDR2 reads SYDVKM. The CDR3 here is CASSRGVDGYTF. The CDR3 DNA is TGTGCCAGCAGTAGGGGCGTAGATGGCTACACCTTC.

The chain has TRBV6-2 or TRBV6-3 and TRBJ1-2; D not resolved. This CDR3 contains 13 residues. Germline V gene lookup returns CDR1 MNHEY and CDR2 SVGEGT. Trimming left V 4 bases short and J 8 bases short, with 14 bases between. CDR3 protein: CASSWIFREGYTF. In DNA form, the CDR3 reads TGTGCCAGCAGTTGGATTTTCCGGGAGGGCTACACCTTC.

J is TRBJ1-1 and V is TRBV29-1, with D possibly being TRBD1 (6 bases). CDR1 and CDR2 from the germline V gene are SQVTM and ANQGSEA. V dropped 7 bases and J dropped 0 bases, with 24 bases sitting between them. The CDR3 spans 17 residues. Here the CDR3 reads CSAGRGATHPMNTEAFF. The CDR3 DNA is TGCAGCGCCGGGCGGGGGGCCACACACCCTATGAACACTGAAGCTTTCTTT.

The chain combines TRBV19 with TRBJ1-2; the D gene is possibly TRBD1 (5 bases). The CDR3 is 12 amino acids. Germline V CDR1 and CDR2: LNHDA, SQIVND (reference sequence). V lost 11 bases and J 4 bases, leaving 14 bases between the germline ends. This chain's CDR3 is CAVDRGFYGYTF. The CDR3 DNA sequence: TGTGCCGTTGACAGAGGATTCTATGGCTACACCTTC. Looking up the rest from reference TRBV19 and TRBJ1-2 gives the full variable domain: DGGITQSPKYLFRKEGQNVTLSCEQNLNHDAMYWYRQDPGQGLRLIYYSQIVNDFQKGDIAEGYSVSREKKESFPLTVTSAQKNPTAFYLCAVDRGFYGYTFGSGTRLTVV.

The table lists this clone with a few counts. The chain employs TRBV5-1 and TRBJ2-1; a weak D match, TRBD1 (5 bases). Germline loops: CDR1 SGHRS, CDR2 YFSETQ. The V end lost 4 bases, the J end lost 4 bases, and 15 bases lay between the germline ends. This CDR3 comprises 15 residues. Here the CDR3 reads CASSGSGHPYNEQFF. Written as DNA, the CDR3 is TGCGCCAGCAGCGGCTCCGGACACCCATACAATGAGCAGTTCTTC.

This chain uses TRBV2 with TRBJ2-7; D is undetermined. This CDR3 region has 13 residues. Germline CDR1 is SNHLY and CDR2 is FYNNEI. Trimming cost V 6 bases and J 4 bases, with 13 bases left between them. The CDR3 region is CASRIAAIYEQYF. The CDR3 bases are TGTGCCAGCAGAATAGCTGCCATTTACGAGCAGTACTTC. Full variable domain (remainder filled in from reference TRBV2 and TRBJ2-7): EPEVTQTPSHQVTQMGQEVILRCVPISNHLYFYWYRQILGQKVEFLVSFYNNEISEKSEIFDDQFSVERPDGSNFTLKIRSTKLEDSAMYFCASRIAAIYEQYFGPGTRLTVT.

The chain links TRBV6-2 or TRBV6-3 to TRBJ2-7; the D gene is possibly TRBD1 (6 bases). V lost 4 bases to trimming and J lost 4 bases, with 14 bases between them. The germline V gene encodes CDR1 MNHEY and CDR2 SVGEGT. The CDR3 loop spans 14 amino acids. The CDR3: CASSLRGGEYEQYF. In nucleotides, the CDR3 is TGTGCCAGCAGTTTACGAGGGGGAGAATACGAGCAGTACTTC.

This clone was seen a single time. The chain links TRBV27 to TRBJ1-1, with 10 bases aligning to TRBD1. With V trimmed by 8 bases and J by 4 bases, 4 bases remained unmatched. CDR3 size: 13 residues. The V gene's germline CDR1 is MNHEY and CDR2 SMNVEV (reference sequence). Written as DNA, the CDR3 is TGTGCCAGCCGTGACAGGGGGCGCACTGAAGCTTTCTTT. Its protein product is CASRDRGRTEAFF.